Listed below are T cell receptor beta chains from one sample, sequenced in a study of cytomegalovirus exposure and HLA in healthy donors. TCRdb's copy holds only in-frame clones and misses some; the assay was immunoSEQ multiplex PCR. The sample carries 120,000 or so clones, around 72% recorded once. The sample consisted of PBMCs. These receptors all come from a young man in good health and CMV-seronegative. CDR3s include the opening cysteine and the closing phenylalanine or tryptophan. A D gene is named only where the DNA matches it firmly. Clone size is stated in some rows and not others, as once, few, many or a class when expanded.

CASSLEGGDSPLHF	TGCGCCAGCAGCTTGGAGGGGGGGGATTCACCCCTCCACTTT	.	TRBV5-1	.	TRBJ1-6
CASSRTRDMINSPLHF	TGTGCCAGCAGCCGCACCCGGGACATGATTAATTCACCCCTCCACTTT	.	TRBV4-2	.	TRBJ1-6
CASSLVAGLAVDTQYF	TGTGCCAGCAGCTTGGTTGCGGGACTAGCGGTAGATACGCAGTATTTT	.	TRBV5-4	TRBD2	TRBJ2-3
CASRDYLAGFF	TGTGCCAGCAGAGACTATTTAGCGGGGTTCTTC	once	TRBV2	TRBD2	TRBJ2-1
CASSLVRGNTEAFF	TGTGCCAGCAGCTTAGTAAGAGGAAACACTGAAGCTTTCTTT	few	TRBV11-2	.	TRBJ1-1
CASSSGTGFAEQYF	TGTGCCAGCAGCTCCGGGACAGGGTTCGCCGAGCAGTACTTC	.	TRBV13	TRBD1	TRBJ2-7
CASSIVPLREQYF	TGTGCCAGTAGTATAGTTCCCCTCCGCGAGCAGTACTTC	.	TRBV19	.	TRBJ2-7
CASSLTSGWEQFF	TGCGCCAGCAGCTTGACTAGCGGGTGGGAGCAGTTCTTC	once	TRBV5-1	TRBD2	TRBJ2-1
CAWSVNMGRGNTEAFF	TGTGCCTGGAGTGTAAATATGGGGCGCGGGAACACTGAAGCTTTCTTT	few	TRBV30	.	TRBJ1-1
CASSYRGLVYGYTF	TGTGCCAGCAGTTACAGGGGCCTAGTCTATGGCTACACCTTC	.	TRBV6-5	.	TRBJ1-2
CASSLGLVHEQYF	TGTGCCAGCAGCTTAGGATTAGTCCACGAGCAGTACTTC	.	TRBV13	.	TRBJ2-7
CASSPRVAGDNEQFF	TGCGCCAGCAGCCCCCGGGTAGCGGGGGACAATGAGCAGTTCTTC	.	TRBV5-1	TRBD2	TRBJ2-1
CASRPGLAVGELFF	TGTGCCAGCAGACCGGGACTAGCGGTCGGGGAGCTGTTTTTT	few	TRBV6-5	TRBD2	TRBJ2-2
CASSYSPDRDFSPLHF	TGTGCCAGCAGTTACTCGCCAGACAGGGACTTTTCACCCCTCCACTTT	.	TRBV6-6	TRBD1	TRBJ1-6
CASSTDSFLSGNTIYF	TGTGCCAGCAGCACGGACAGTTTTCTCTCTGGAAACACCATATATTTT	.	TRBV7-2	.	TRBJ1-3
CASSLDRESSEQYF	TGTGCCAGCAGTTTGGACAGGGAGTCCTCCGAGCAGTACTTC	.	TRBV27	TRBD1	TRBJ2-7
CASSAKVGTGDTGELFF	TGTGCCAGCAGCGCGAAGGTCGGGACAGGGGACACCGGGGAGCTGTTTTTT	once	TRBV9	TRBD1	TRBJ2-2
CASSPRTGALYEQYF	TGTGCCAGCTCACCAAGGACAGGGGCTCTCTACGAGCAGTACTTC	.	TRBV18	TRBD1	TRBJ2-7
CASSSGTGFAEQYF	TGTGCCAGCAGCTCCGGGACAGGGTTCGCCGAGCAGTACTTC	.	TRBV13	TRBD1	TRBJ2-7
CAWSLGSTSYEQYF	TGTGCCTGGAGTCTGGGCAGCACCTCCTACGAGCAGTACTTC	.	TRBV30	.	TRBJ2-7
CASSQEVKQYYGYTF	TGTGCCAGCAGCCAAGAGGTTAAACAGTACTATGGCTACACCTTC	few	TRBV4-2	.	TRBJ1-2
CASSRSTRSPLHF	TGTGCTAGCAGCCGATCGACGAGGTCACCCCTCCACTTT	.	TRBV7-7	.	TRBJ1-6
CASSRQGNSNQPQHF	TGTGCCAGCAGTCGACAGGGGAATAGCAATCAGCCCCAGCATTTT	.	TRBV6-5	TRBD1	TRBJ1-5
CASSLRRGWETQYF	TGTGCCAGCAGCTTACGGCGGGGGTGGGAGACCCAGTACTTC	.	TRBV7-2	TRBD2	TRBJ2-5
CSVEEVYRNTEAFF	TGCAGCGTTGAAGAAGTCTACAGAAACACTGAAGCTTTCTTT	.	TRBV29-1	.	TRBJ1-1